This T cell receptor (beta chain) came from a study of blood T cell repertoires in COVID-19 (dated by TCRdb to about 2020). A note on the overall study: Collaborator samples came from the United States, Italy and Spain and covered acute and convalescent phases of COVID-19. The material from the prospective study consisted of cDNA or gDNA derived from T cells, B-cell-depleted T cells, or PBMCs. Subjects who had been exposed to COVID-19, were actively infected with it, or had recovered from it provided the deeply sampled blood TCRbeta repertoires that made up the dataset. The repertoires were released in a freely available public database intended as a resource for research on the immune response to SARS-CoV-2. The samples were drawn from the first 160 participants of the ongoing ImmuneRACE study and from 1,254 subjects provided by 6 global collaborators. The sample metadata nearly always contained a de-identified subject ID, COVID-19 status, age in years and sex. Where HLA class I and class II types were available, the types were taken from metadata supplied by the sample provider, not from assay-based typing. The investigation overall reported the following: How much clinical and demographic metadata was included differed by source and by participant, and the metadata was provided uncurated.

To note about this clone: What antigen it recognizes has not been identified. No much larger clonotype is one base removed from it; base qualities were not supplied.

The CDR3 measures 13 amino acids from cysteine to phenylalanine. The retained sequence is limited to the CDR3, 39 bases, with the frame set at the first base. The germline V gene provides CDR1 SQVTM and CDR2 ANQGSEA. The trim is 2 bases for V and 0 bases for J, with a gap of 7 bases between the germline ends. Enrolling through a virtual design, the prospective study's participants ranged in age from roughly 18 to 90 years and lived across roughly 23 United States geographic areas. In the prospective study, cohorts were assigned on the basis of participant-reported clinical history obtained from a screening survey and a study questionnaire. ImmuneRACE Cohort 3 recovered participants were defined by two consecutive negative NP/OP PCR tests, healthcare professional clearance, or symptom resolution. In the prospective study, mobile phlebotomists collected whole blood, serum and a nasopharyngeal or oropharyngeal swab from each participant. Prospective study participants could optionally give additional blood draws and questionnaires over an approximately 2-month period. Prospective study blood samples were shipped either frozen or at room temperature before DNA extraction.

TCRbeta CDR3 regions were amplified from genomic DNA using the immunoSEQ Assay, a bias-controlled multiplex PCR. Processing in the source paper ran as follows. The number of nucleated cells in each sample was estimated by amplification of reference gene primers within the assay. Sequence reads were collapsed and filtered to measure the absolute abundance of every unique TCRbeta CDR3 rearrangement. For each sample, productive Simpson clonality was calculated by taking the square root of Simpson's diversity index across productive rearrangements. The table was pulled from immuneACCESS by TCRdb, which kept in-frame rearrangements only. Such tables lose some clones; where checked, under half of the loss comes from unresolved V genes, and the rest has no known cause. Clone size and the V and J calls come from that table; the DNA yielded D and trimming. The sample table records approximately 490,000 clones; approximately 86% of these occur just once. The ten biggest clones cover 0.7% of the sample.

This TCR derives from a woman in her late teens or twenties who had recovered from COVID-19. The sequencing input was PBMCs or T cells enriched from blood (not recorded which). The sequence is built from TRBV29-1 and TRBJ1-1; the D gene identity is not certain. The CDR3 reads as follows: CSVESPMNTEAFF. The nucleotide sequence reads TGCAGCGTTGAAAGCCCCATGAACACTGAAGCTTTCTTT.